Each of the 15 T cell receptor beta chains below was sequenced from the same sample in a study of vaccination and CD4 T cells after COVID-19 (dated by TCRdb to 2021 to 2024). Library creation used PCR. The data were produced on an Illumina iSeq 100. DNA from cultured CD4+ T cells underwent TCR sequencing with the Oncomine TCR Beta short-read assay at the Johns Hopkins FTIC core. Through fastp at Q25 and MiXCR, TCRdb rebuilt clones from the public reads, retaining in-frame beta chains. Duplicate CDR3 protein sequences are folded into a single record with the most common DNA and genes. For this sample there are around 8,000 distinct CDR3 sequences; approximately 37% appear just once. The top ten clonotypes cover around an eighth of the sample. Which antigens these TCRs recognize remains unknown. The treatment or condition label for this specimen denotes: approximately 9-day PBMC culture with coronavirus spike peptide pools or control peptides (ViraFEST assay). CD4+ T cells from unexposed donors were collected before the COVID-19 pandemic (2011-2018).

The sample comprised CD4+ T cells from blood, cultured in vitro. The receptors were sampled from a human donor in good health.

CDR3 DNA: TGCGCCAGCAGTCAATCCTCCCGGACTAACTTCTCTGGGGCCAACGTCCTGACTTTC. The encoded protein is CASSQSSRTNFSGANVLTF. The rearrangement links TRBV23-1 to TRBJ2-6; tentative D call: TRBD2 (6 bases). Being an ORF, TRBV23-1 has a function that is uncertain. The V end lost 0 bases, the J end lost 0 bases, and 15 bases lay between the germline ends. The CDR3 runs 19 residues.

This clonotype came up a few times. The chain combines TRBV5-1 with TRBJ2-7; 10 nucleotides line up with TRBD2. V was clipped by 4 bases and J by 2 bases; unmatched bases: 6. Looked up from germline, CDR1 is SGHRS and CDR2 is YFSETQ. The CDR3 contains 15 residues. CDR3 nucleotides: TGCGCCAGCAGCCGGACCCTAGCGGGAGCCTACGAGCAGTACTTC. Its translation: CASSRTLAGAYEQYF.

This clonotype was found a few times. The chain recombines TRBV14 with TRBJ1-1; D not certain. The CDR3 contains 14 residues. V was clipped by 6 bases and J by 1 base, with 12 bases between them. Germline-derived CDR1 and CDR2 are SGHDN and FVKESK. In DNA, the CDR3 is TGTGCCAGCAGACGGGAGACCCAGAACACTGAAGCTTTCTTT. Amino acid sequence: CASRRETQNTEAFF.

The chain recombines TRBV19 with TRBJ1-1; D not certain. V was pared by 0 bases and J by 5 bases, with 16 bases between. CDR3 size: 16 residues. The germline V gene encodes CDR1 LNHDA and CDR2 SQIVND (reference sequence). CDR3 in amino acids: CASSIEAGSVGTEAFF. The CDR3 DNA is TGTGCCAGTAGTATAGAGGCGGGTTCCGTGGGGACTGAAGCTTTCTTT.

V usage is TRBV7-9 and J usage is TRBJ1-2; TRBD1 is a possible D gene (6 bases). The V end was cut by 5 bases, the J end by 4 bases, with 17 bases between. In germline, CDR1 is SEHNR, CDR2 FQNEAQ (reference sequence). The CDR3 loop spans 15 amino acids. CDR3 protein: CASSPGGTGSYGYTF. The CDR3 DNA is TGTGCCAGCAGCCCAGGCGGTACAGGGTCCTATGGCTACACCTTC.

V usage is TRBV21-1 and J usage is TRBJ1-1; the table gives TRBD1 as D, unverified against the DNA. TRBV21-1 is classified as a pseudogene. The CDR3 has 14 amino acids. The CDR3 region has the DNA TGTGCCAGCAGCCCGTCGACAGGGTTCACTGAAGCTTTCTTT. Its protein is CASSPSTGFTEAFF.

V and J are TRBV27 and TRBJ1-4, with 8 bases lining up with TRBD1. V shed 9 bases and J 8 bases; nucleotides not matched to a gene: 17. CDR3 length: 16 residues. The germline CDR1 and CDR2 sequences are MNHEY and SMNVEV (reference sequence). For the CDR3, the DNA is TGTGCCAGTACCCGCTCCCCAGGGGGCAGAGGGGAAAAACTGTTTTTT. Translated: CASTRSPGGRGEKLFF.

This clonotype was seen a handful of times. The V and J genes are TRBV10-3 and TRBJ1-6; D unclear. Between the trimmed V and J ends, which lost 11 bases and 1 base, there was a span of 24 bases. The CDR3 has 18 amino acids. Per germline, CDR1 ENHRY and CDR2 SYGVKD. The CDR3 region is CAANQDPPIRSYNSPLHF. For the CDR3, the DNA is TGTGCCGCGAATCAGGATCCTCCTATCAGGTCCTATAATTCACCCCTCCACTTT.

The rearrangement uses TRBV20-1 and TRBJ1-5; D possibly corresponds to TRBD1 (5 bases). In germline, CDR1 is DFQATT, CDR2 SNEGSKA (reference sequence). CDR3 size: 15 residues. Between the trimmed V and J ends, which lost 1 base and 6 bases, there was a span of 16 bases. The CDR3 here is CSARVPQGRGQPQHF. The CDR3, as DNA: TGCAGTGCTAGAGTCCCTCAGGGACGGGGTCAGCCCCAGCATTTT.

The V and J genes are TRBV20-1 and TRBJ2-4, with 10 bases matching TRBD2. Germline values: CDR1 DFQATT, CDR2 SNEGSKA (reference sequence). V gave up 6 bases and J gave up 3 bases; unmatched junction bases: 5. The CDR3 loop spans 14 amino acids. This CDR3 is CSARTSGDKNIQYF. The DNA of the CDR3 is TGCAGTGCCCGGACTAGCGGAGACAAAAACATTCAGTACTTC.

The chain recombines TRBV7-8 with TRBJ1-5; no clear D gene. Germline V gives CDR1 SGHVS, CDR2 FQNEAQ. V shed 0 bases and J shed 7 bases, with 10 bases lying between them. The CDR3 consists of 14 residues. DNA of the CDR3: TGTGCCAGCAGCTTAGCAGGAGGGTCCCAGCCCCAGCATTTT. Protein sequence: CASSLAGGSQPQHF.

The chain recombines TRBV6-1 with TRBJ2-1; D uncertain. Germline assignment: CDR1 MNHNS and CDR2 SASEGT. Trimming left V 6 bases short and J 10 bases short, with 10 bases between. This CDR3 has 11 amino acids. CDR3 amino acids: CASRSELEQFF. The CDR3 nucleotides are TGTGCCAGCAGATCCGAGCTAGAGCAGTTCTTC.

This clonotype was recorded a few times. DNA of the CDR3: TGTGCCACCAGTGATCCGCGGGCACAAAGCACAGATACGCAGTATTTT. Protein: CATSDPRAQSTDTQYF. The V and J genes are TRBV24-1 and TRBJ2-3; a weak D match, TRBD2 (5 bases). This CDR3 spans 16 amino acids. Trimming pared 3 bases from V and 0 bases from J, leaving 12 bases between. CDR1 and CDR2 (germline): KGHDR, SFDVKD.

This clonotype was found a few times. The V call is TRBV30, the J call TRBJ1-2, with TRBD1 as a possible D gene (5 bases). The V gene's germline CDR1 is GTSNPN and CDR2 SVGIG (reference sequence). This CDR3 is built from 14 residues. V lost 5 bases and J 4 bases, leaving 17 bases between the germline ends. CDR3 loop: CAWGGRTLRYGYTF. The CDR3 DNA reads as TGTGCCTGGGGGGGGAGGACTCTTCGCTATGGCTACACCTTC.

The chain joins TRBV7-9 to TRBJ2-7; 9 bases are a match to TRBD1. Per the germline V gene, CDR1 is SEHNR and CDR2 is FQNEAQ (reference sequence). The CDR3 is 18 amino acids. V gave up 3 bases and J gave up 2 bases; unmatched junction bases: 14. The CDR3 loop reads CASSLPGQGYQAPYEQYF. CDR3 coding DNA: TGTGCCAGCAGCTTGCCGGGACAGGGATATCAAGCGCCCTACGAGCAGTACTTC.